This entry lists 9 T cell receptor beta chains sequenced from one sample in a study of T cells expressing NK-cell markers (dated by TCRdb to 2020 to 2021). Library preparation used 5' RACE. For sequencing, an Illumina HiSeq 2000 was employed. TCRdb reprocessed the reads, and each CDR3 protein sequence is entered once, without DNA. The sample's clone listing holds approximately 150,000 distinct CDR3 sequences. The top ten clones comprise around 10% of the sample. The sequencing sample was made of blood T cells: a sorted CD56 or NKG2C T cell subset, CD4+ or CD8+ T cells, or bulk PBMC T cells (not recorded which). These receptors originate from a man younger than 35 in good health. Donor details come from another sample of the same person, matched by shared clones.

The V call is TRBV27, the J call TRBJ2-5. This CDR3 region has 12 residues. CDR1 and CDR2 from the germline V gene are MNHEY and SMNVEV (reference sequence). The chain's CDR3 is CASGLARETQYF.

The V call is TRBV6-2 or TRBV6-3, the J call TRBJ2-1; without DNA, the TCRdb call of TRBD2 cannot be checked. This CDR3 is built from 15 residues. Germline assignment: CDR1 MNHEY and CDR2 SVGEGT. This CDR3 reads CASTRGTSGGNEQFF.

This chain joins TRBV29-1 and TRBJ2-3; TCRdb names TRBD2, which stays unverified in the absence of DNA. Per the germline V gene, CDR1 is SQVTM and CDR2 is ANQGSEA. This CDR3 is 15 amino acids long. CDR3 protein: CSVARTSSSTDTQYF.

CDR3 loop: CASGPARDRYF. This sequence joins TRBV6-6 and TRBJ2-5; TCRdb reports TRBD1, a call that lacks DNA to check it against. The CDR3 contains 11 residues. Germline CDR1 and CDR2: MNHNY and SVGAGI (reference sequence).

The rearrangement joins TRBV30 to TRBJ2-5. There are 12 residues in the CDR3. In germline, CDR1 is GTSNPN, CDR2 SVGIG (reference sequence). The CDR3 protein is CAWSFLQETQYF. Combining the CDR3 with reference TRBV30 and TRBJ2-5 gives the whole variable domain SQTIHQWPATLVQPVGSPLSLECTVEGTSNPNLYWYRQAAGRGLQLLFYSVGIGQISSEVPQNLSASRPQDRQFILSSKKLLLSDSGFYLCAWSFLQETQYFGPGTRLLVL.

V gene TRBV11-2 combines with J gene TRBJ1-4. Germline CDR1 and CDR2: SGHAT and FQNNGV. The CDR3 loop spans 15 amino acids. CDR3 residues: CASSGGEVANEKLFF.

This chain uses TRBV11-2 with TRBJ1-2; TCRdb's D call, TRBD1, is unchecked because there is no DNA. Germline CDR1 SGHAT, CDR2 FQNNGV. CDR3 size: 13 residues. Here the CDR3 reads CASSSHRVDGYTF.

The rearrangement uses TRBV20-1 and TRBJ2-7; TCRdb selects TRBD2, and the lack of DNA leaves this call unchecked. Germline CDR1 and CDR2: DFQATT and SNEGSKA (reference sequence). The CDR3 is 15 amino acids. CDR3 loop: CSASRSWEGTYEQYF.

The J gene is TRBJ2-3, the V gene TRBV20-1; TCRdb reports TRBD2, a call that lacks DNA to check it against. Germline V lookup: CDR1 DFQATT, CDR2 SNEGSKA (reference sequence). The CDR3 totals 18 residues. The CDR3 loop is CSARDSGLAGGPADTQYF.